This T cell receptor (beta chain) was identified in a study of blood T cell repertoires in COVID-19. The wider study: Donors in the United States, Italy and Spain gave samples during acute or convalescent COVID-19.

Original processing methods: The assay estimated nucleated cells by amplifying reference gene primers. Profiled with immunoSEQ multiplex PCR; TCRdb holds only in-frame clones, not every one. That table gives V, J and clone size, and the DNA gave D and trimming. Of 300,000 to 400,000 clones listed, around 89% are singletons. V shed 4 bases, J shed 1 base, and the junction held 9 bases outside the gene matches. CDR3 length: 16 residues. Germline V gene lookup returns CDR1 SGHTA and CDR2 FQGNSA. The receptor was derived from a woman aged 25 to 39 with COVID-19, enrolled during active disease. The J gene is TRBJ1-1, the V gene TRBV7-2; 7 bases are shared with TRBD1. The source material was peripheral blood. CDR3: CASSSQGMGGNTEAFF. DNA of the CDR3: TGTGCCAGCAGCTCACAGGGGATGGGGGGGAACACTGAAGCTTTCTTT.